These T cell receptor beta chains were read from a single sample in a study of Graves' ophthalmopathy and Graves' hyperthyroidism. TCRdb processed the multiplex PCR reads anew with MiXCR; each CDR3 protein has one entry. Counted here are about 230,000 distinct CDR3 sequences, approximately 42% occurring once; the ten biggest clones make up less than 50%. Sequenced input: peripheral blood. These TCRs come from an adult man with Graves' ophthalmopathy. The CDR3 runs from the conserved cysteine through the conserved F or W.

J gene,V gene,CDR3 protein
TRBJ1-2,TRBV6-5,CASSYEAGGGGYGYTF
TRBJ1-5,TRBV2,CASRGAGQPQHF
TRBJ2-7,TRBV7-2,CASSLDRAVNEQYF
TRBJ1-2,TRBV12-3/TRBV12-4,CASSFGVSYGYTF
TRBJ1-1,TRBV5-4,CASSPMSGTDSGEAFF
TRBJ2-2,TRBV7-3,CASSSPGQEGTGELFF
TRBJ2-5,TRBV2,CASGTSGGVETQYF
TRBJ2-5,TRBV7-8,CASREGETQYF
TRBJ2-3,TRBV25-1,CASSGDIGDTQYF
TRBJ1-3,TRBV27,CASSPGQRGNTIYF
TRBJ2-2,TRBV7-3,CASSLGLAKAGELLF
TRBJ2-7,TRBV2,CASSPTSGGANEQYF
TRBJ1-2,TRBV2,CASSAPQLGRSWLGYTF
TRBJ2-7,TRBV24-1,CAASRTGTASYEQYF
TRBJ2-5,TRBV12-5,CASGLRTGEETQYF
TRBJ1-1,TRBV20-1,CSARTATEAFF
TRBJ2-7,TRBV10-3,CAISELGEDRYFF
TRBJ1-1,TRBV12-3/TRBV12-4,CASSLAVQGGTEAFF
TRBJ2-5,TRBV2,CASSEATSGRGETQYF
TRBJ2-2,TRBV7-2,CASSPPSGELFF
TRBJ2-6,TRBV24-1,CATSDSRSSGANVLTF
TRBJ2-6,TRBV24-1,CATSETGGANVLTF
TRBJ1-4,TRBV4-1,CASSQLTASGYILFF